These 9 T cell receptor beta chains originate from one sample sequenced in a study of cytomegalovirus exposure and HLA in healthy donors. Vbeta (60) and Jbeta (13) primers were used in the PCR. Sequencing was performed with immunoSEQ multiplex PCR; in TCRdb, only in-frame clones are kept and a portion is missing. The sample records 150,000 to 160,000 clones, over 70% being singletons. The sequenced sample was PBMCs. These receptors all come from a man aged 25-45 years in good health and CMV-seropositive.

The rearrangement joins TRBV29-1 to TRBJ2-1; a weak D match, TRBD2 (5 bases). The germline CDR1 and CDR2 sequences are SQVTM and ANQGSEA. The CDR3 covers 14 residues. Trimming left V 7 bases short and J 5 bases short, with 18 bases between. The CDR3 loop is CSAERTLLNNEQFF. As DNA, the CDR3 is TGCAGCGCCGAACGGACTCTCCTGAACAATGAGCAGTTCTTC.

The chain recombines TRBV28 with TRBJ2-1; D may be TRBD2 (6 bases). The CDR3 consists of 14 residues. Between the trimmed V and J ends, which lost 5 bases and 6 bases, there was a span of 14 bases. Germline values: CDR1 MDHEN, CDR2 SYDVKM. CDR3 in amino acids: CASSTSRRGNEQFF. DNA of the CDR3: TGTGCCAGCAGTACTAGCAGGAGGGGCAATGAGCAGTTCTTC. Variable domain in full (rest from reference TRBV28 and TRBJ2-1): DVKVTQSSRYLVKRTGEKVFLECVQDMDHENMFWYRQDPGLGLRLIYFSYDVKMKEKGDIPEGYSVSREKKERFSLILESASTNQTSMYLCASSTSRRGNEQFFGPGTRLTVL.

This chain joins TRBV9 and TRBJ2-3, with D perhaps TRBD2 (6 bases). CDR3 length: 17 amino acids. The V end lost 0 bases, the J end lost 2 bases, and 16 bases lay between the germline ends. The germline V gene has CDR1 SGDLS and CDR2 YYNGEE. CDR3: CASSVGASVYSTDTQYF. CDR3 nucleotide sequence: TGTGCCAGCAGCGTAGGGGCTAGCGTGTACTCCACAGATACGCAGTATTTT.

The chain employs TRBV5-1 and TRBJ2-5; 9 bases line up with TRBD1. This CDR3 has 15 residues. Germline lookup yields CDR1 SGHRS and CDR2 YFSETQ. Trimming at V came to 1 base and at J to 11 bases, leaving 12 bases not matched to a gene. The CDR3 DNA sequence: TGCGCCAGCAGCTTGTTATCACAGGGGGCTGGGGAGCAGTACTTC. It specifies CASSLLSQGAGEQYF.

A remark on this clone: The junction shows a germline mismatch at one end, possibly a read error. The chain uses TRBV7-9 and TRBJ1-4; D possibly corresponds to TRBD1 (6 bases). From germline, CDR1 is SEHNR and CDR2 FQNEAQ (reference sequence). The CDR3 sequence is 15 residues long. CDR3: CSSSVGQRTFEKLFF. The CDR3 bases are TGTTCCAGCAGCGTCGGACAGCGGACCTTTGAAAAACTGTTTTTT. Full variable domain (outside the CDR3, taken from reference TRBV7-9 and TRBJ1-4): DTGVSQNPRHKITKRGQNVTFRCDPISEHNRLYWYRQTLGQGPEFLTYFQNEAQLEKSRLLSDRFSAERPKGSFSTLEIQRTEQGDSAMYLCSSSVGQRTFEKLFFGSGTQLSVL.

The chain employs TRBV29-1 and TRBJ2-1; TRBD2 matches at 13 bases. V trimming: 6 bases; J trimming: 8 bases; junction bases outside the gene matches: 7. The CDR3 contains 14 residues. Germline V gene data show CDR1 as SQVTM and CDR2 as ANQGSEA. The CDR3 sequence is CSVPTSGRAYEQFF. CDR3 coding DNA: TGCAGCGTGCCTACTAGCGGGAGGGCCTATGAGCAGTTCTTC.

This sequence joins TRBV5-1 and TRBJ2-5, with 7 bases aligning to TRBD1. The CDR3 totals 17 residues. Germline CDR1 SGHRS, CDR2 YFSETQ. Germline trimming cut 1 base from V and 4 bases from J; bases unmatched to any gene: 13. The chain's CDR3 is CASSLNHRGFEGETQYF. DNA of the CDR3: TGCGCCAGCAGCTTGAATCACAGGGGATTTGAGGGAGAGACCCAGTACTTC.

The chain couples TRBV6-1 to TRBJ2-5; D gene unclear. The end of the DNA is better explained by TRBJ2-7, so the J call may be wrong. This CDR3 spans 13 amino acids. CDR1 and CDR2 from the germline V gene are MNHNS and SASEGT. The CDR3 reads CASSGPGVYEQYF. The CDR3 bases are TGTGCCAGCAGTGGGCCGGGTGTATACGAGCAGTACTTC.

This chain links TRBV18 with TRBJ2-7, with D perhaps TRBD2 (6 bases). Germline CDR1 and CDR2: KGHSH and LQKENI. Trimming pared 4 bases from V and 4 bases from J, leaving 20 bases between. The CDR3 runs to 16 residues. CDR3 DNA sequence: TGTGCCAGCTCACGAGGTCCAGCGGGCACAACTTACGAGCAGTACTTC. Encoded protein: CASSRGPAGTTYEQYF.